The 13 T cell receptor beta chains presented below share a single source sample, sequenced in a study of relationships among human T cell subsets. TCR alpha and beta CDR3s were amplified from mRNA by semiquantitative ARM-PCR. ARM-PCR used tagged nested gene-specific primers, then communal superprimers for exponential amplification. TCRdb ran MiXCR on the multiplex PCR reads and lists one entry per CDR3 protein. Counted here are approximately 15,000 distinct CDR3 sequences, roughly 64% occurring once; the ten biggest clones make up about 35%. Sequenced material: total T cells sorted from blood. The receptor set was obtained from a man aged 35 to 55 in good health.

The CDR3 here is CASSEWGSSYEQYF. CDR3 in DNA: TGCGCCAGCAGTGAGTGGGGAAGCTCCTACGAGCAGTACTTC. The chain joins TRBV10-2 to TRBJ2-7, with D unresolved. V was clipped by 1 base and J by 0 bases, with 7 bases between them. The CDR3 length is 14 residues. Germline values: CDR1 WSHSY, CDR2 SAAADI.

This clonotype is labeled medium-sized. V is TRBV27 and J is TRBJ2-5, with D unclear. The CDR3 covers 12 residues. The germline CDR1 and CDR2 sequences are MNHEY and SMNVEV (reference sequence). The V gene lost 3 bases and the J gene lost 4 bases, with 6 bases spanning the gap. The CDR3 sequence is CASSFRIETQYF. The CDR3 DNA sequence: TGTGCCAGCAGTTTCCGCATAGAGACCCAGTACTTC.

The chain links TRBV4-1 to TRBJ2-1, with TRBD2 as a possible D gene (5 bases). CDR3 length equals 18 residues. Between the trimmed V and J ends, which lost 1 base and 6 bases, there was a span of 22 bases. Germline V gene sequence: CDR1 MGHRA, CDR2 YSYEKL. CDR3 DNA sequence: TGCGCCAGCAGCCAAGGTGGGATCCGAGGGTTGGTTGGCAATGAGCAGTTCTTC. Protein sequence: CASSQGGIRGLVGNEQFF.

The J gene is TRBJ2-1, the V gene TRBV5-1, with TRBD2 identical over 8 bases. V lost 5 bases, J lost 4 bases, and 2 bases stayed unmatched. The germline CDR1 and CDR2 sequences are SGHRS and YFSETQ. This CDR3 is 13 amino acids long. The CDR3 nucleotides are TGCGCCAGCAGTAGCGGGGCTTACAATGAGCAGTTCTTC. It is translated as CASSSGAYNEQFF.

The gene calls are TRBV28 and TRBJ2-7; a possible D gene is TRBD2 (5 bases). The CDR3 length is 13 residues. The germline V and J ends were trimmed by 2 bases and 3 bases, with 8 bases remaining between them. CDR1 is MDHEN, CDR2 SYDVKM, per germline. The CDR3 DNA sequence: TGTGCCAGCAGTTTACGGAGGCTCTACGAGCAGTACTTC. Its protein is CASSLRRLYEQYF.

J is TRBJ2-1 and V is TRBV27, with a tentative D call TRBD1 (6 bases). The CDR3 contains 14 residues. V lost 5 bases and J lost 7, with 15 bases in between. Per the germline V gene, CDR1 is MNHEY and CDR2 is SMNVEV (reference sequence). CDR3 region: CASSGYRAANEQFF. In nucleotides, the CDR3 is TGTGCCAGCAGTGGATACAGGGCGGCGAATGAGCAGTTCTTC.

This clonotype was observed a few times. This chain links TRBV11-1 with TRBJ2-7; 8 bases match TRBD1. This CDR3 spans 14 amino acids. The germline CDR1 and CDR2 sequences are SGHAT and FQDESV (reference sequence). V shed 2 bases and J 5 bases; nucleotides not matched to a gene: 5. CDR3 nucleotides: TGTGCCAGCAGCTTACAACAGGGGGGCGACGAGCAGTACTTC. Translation gives CASSLQQGGDEQYF.

The chain joins TRBV7-9 to TRBJ2-7; D call uncertain. The ends were cut back, 6 bases at V and 1 base at J, with 10 bases in the middle. This CDR3 spans 13 amino acids. The germline gives CDR1 SEHNR, CDR2 FQNEAQ (reference sequence). The CDR3 sequence: CASRESVSYEQYF. CDR3 DNA sequence: TGTGCCAGCAGGGAGTCGGTATCCTACGAGCAGTACTTC.

This clonotype was detected once. The rearrangement uses TRBV27 and TRBJ1-1; 7 bases line up with TRBD1. Looked up from germline, CDR1 is MNHEY and CDR2 is SMNVEV (reference sequence). J gave up 4 bases and V 6 bases, and 11 bases lay outside the gene matches. The CDR3 consists of 15 residues. The CDR3 DNA sequence: TGTGCCAGCAGGGTTCGAGGTGCAGGGGGCACTGAAGCTTTCTTT. Its protein is CASRVRGAGGTEAFF.

This sequence joins TRBV4-2 and TRBJ2-1; TRBD2 agrees at 9 bases. The CDR3 runs to 16 residues. Germline V CDR1 and CDR2: LGHNA, YNFKEQ. Trimming cost V 1 base and J 4 bases; bases outside gene matches: 5. The CDR3 region is CASSQVETSGYNEQFF. CDR3 nucleotide sequence: TGTGCCAGCAGCCAAGTGGAGACTAGCGGTTACAATGAGCAGTTCTTC.

In this sample, this clonotype is medium-sized. This chain's CDR3 is CASSPGHGDSNQPQHF. CDR3 DNA: TGCGCCAGCAGCCCCGGACACGGCGATAGCAATCAGCCCCAGCATTTT. The rearrangement uses TRBV5-1 and TRBJ1-5; D is perhaps TRBD1 (5 bases). The germline gives CDR1 SGHRS, CDR2 YFSETQ. The CDR3 has 16 amino acids. Trimming stripped 4 bases from V and 0 bases from J, with 14 bases between.

The gene calls are TRBV7-9 and TRBJ2-1; 9 nucleotides line up with TRBD2. The germline V gene encodes CDR1 SEHNR and CDR2 FQNEAQ (reference sequence). J gave up 2 bases and V 5 bases, and 7 bases lay outside the gene matches. This CDR3 region has 16 residues. The CDR3 DNA reads as TGTGCCAGCAGCCGCTCTAGCGGGGAGCCCTACAATGAGCAGTTCTTC. Its translation: CASSRSSGEPYNEQFF.

The V and J genes are TRBV12-3 or TRBV12-4 and TRBJ2-1, with TRBD2 matching 9 bases. There are 17 residues in the CDR3. J was trimmed by 3 bases and V by 3 bases; bases with no gene match: 9. CDR3 nucleotides: TGTGCCAGCAGTTTCCGCGGGGCGGGGGGGAACTACAATGAGCAGTTCTTC. As protein: CASSFRGAGGNYNEQFF.